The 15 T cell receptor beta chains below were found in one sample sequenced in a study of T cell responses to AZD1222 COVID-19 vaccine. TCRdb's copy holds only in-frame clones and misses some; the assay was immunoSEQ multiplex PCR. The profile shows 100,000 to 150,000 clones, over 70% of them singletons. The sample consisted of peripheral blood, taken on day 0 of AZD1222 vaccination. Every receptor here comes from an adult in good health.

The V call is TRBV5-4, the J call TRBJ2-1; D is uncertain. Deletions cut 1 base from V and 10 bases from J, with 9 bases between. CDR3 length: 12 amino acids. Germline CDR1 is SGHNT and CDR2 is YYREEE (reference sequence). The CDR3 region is CASSLTRKEQFF. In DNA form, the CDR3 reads TGTGCCAGCAGCTTGACTCGGAAAGAGCAGTTCTTC.

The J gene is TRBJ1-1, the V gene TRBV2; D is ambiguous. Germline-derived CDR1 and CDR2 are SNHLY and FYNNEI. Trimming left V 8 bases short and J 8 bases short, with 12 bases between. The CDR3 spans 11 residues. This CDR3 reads CASGPGLEAFF. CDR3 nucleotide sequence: TGTGCCAGCGGGCCTGGACTGGAAGCTTTCTTT.

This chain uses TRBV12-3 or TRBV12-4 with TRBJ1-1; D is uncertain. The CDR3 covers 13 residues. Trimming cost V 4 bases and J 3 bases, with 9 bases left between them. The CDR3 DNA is TGTGCCAGCAGTTACCACACAGACACTGAAGCTTTCTTT. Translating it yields CASSYHTDTEAFF.

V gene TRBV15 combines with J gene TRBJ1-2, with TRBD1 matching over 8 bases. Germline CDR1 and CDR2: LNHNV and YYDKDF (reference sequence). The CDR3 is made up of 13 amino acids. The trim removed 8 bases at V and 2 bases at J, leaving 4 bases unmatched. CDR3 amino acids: CATGNRGNYGYTF. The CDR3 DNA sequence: TGTGCCACCGGGAACAGGGGGAACTATGGCTACACCTTC.

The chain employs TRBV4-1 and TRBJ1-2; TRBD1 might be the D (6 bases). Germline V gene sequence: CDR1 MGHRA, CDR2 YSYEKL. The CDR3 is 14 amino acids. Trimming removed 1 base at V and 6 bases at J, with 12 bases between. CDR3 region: CASSQVQGVHGYTF. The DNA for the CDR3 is TGCGCCAGCAGCCAAGTACAGGGAGTTCATGGCTACACCTTC.

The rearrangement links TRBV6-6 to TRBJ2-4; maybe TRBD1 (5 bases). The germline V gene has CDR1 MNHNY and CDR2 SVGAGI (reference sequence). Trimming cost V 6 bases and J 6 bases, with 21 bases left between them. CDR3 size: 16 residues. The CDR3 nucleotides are TGTGCCAGCAGGACAGCACAGGCAGCGTCCAGAAACATTCAGTACTTC. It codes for CASRTAQAASRNIQYF.

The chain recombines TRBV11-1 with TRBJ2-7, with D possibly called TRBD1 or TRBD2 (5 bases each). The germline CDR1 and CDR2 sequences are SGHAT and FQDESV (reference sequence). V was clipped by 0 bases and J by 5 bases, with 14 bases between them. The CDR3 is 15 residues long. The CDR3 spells CASSLAPVGTHEQYF. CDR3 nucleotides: TGTGCCAGCAGCTTAGCGCCGGTAGGGACCCACGAGCAGTACTTC.

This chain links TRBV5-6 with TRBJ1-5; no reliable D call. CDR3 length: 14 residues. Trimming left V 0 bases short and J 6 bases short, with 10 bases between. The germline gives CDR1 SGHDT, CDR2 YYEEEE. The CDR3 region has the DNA TGTGCCAGCAGCTTGGCCTTAGGGTCTCAGCCCCAGCATTTT. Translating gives CASSLALGSQPQHF.

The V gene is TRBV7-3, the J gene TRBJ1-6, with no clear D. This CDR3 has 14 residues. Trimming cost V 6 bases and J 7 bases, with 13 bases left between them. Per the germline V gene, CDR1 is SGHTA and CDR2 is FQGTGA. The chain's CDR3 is CASRSDTPNSPLHF. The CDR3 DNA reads TGTGCCAGCAGGTCGGATACCCCGAATTCACCCCTCCACTTT.

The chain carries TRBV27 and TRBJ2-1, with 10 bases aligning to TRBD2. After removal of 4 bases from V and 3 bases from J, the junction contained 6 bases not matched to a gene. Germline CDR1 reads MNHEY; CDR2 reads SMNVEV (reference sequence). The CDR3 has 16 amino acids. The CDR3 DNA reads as TGTGCCAGCAGTTCCCAGCGGGGGGGGTTCTACAATGAGCAGTTCTTC. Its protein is CASSSQRGGFYNEQFF.

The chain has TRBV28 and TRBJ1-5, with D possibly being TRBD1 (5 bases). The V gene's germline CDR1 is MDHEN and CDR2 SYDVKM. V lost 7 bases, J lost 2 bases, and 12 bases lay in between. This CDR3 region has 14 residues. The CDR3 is CASTQGWGNQPQHF. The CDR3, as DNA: TGTGCCAGCACTCAGGGATGGGGCAATCAGCCCCAGCATTTT.

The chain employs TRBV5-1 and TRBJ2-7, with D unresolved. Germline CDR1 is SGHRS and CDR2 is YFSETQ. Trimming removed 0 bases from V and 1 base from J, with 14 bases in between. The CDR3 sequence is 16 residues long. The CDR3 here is CASSLESSSSSYEQYF. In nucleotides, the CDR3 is TGCGCCAGCAGCTTGGAGTCCAGCAGTTCTTCCTACGAGCAGTACTTC.

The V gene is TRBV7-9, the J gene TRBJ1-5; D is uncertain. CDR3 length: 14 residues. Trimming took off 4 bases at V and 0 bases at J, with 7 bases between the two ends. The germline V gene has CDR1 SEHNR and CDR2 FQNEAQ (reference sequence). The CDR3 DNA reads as TGTGCCAGCAGCTCCATTAATAGCAATCAGCCCCAGCATTTT. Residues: CASSSINSNQPQHF.

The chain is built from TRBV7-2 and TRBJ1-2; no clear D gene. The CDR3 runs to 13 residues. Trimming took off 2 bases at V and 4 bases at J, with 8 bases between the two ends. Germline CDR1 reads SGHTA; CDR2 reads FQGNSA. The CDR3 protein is CASSLPGGYGYTF. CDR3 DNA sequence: TGTGCCAGCAGCTTACCGGGAGGCTATGGCTACACCTTC.

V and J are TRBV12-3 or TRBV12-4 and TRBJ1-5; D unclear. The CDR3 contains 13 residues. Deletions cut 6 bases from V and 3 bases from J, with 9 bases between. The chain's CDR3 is CASSPRNNQPQHF. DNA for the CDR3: TGTGCCAGCAGCCCCAGAAACAATCAGCCCCAGCATTTT.